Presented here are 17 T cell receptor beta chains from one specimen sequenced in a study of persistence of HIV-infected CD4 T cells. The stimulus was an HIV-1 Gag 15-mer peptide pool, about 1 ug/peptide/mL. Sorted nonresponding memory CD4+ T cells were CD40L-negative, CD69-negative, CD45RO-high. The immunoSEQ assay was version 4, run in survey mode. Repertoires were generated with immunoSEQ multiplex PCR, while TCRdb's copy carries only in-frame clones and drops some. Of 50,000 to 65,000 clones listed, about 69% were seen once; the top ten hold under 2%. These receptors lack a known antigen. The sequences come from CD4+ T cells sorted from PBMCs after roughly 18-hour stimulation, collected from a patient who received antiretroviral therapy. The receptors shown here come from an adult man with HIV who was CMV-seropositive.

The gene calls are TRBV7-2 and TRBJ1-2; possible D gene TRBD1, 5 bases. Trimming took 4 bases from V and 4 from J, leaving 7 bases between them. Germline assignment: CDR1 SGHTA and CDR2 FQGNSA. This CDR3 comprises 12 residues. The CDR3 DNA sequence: TGTGCCAGCAGCTCGGGACCCTATGGCTACACCTTC. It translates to CASSSGPYGYTF.

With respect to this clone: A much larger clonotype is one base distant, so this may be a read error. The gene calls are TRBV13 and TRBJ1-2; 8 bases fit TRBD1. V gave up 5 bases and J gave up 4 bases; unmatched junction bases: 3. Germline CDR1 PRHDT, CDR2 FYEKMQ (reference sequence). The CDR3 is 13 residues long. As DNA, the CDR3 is TGTGCCAGCAGCCCCGGACAGGGCTATGGCTACACCTTC. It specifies CASSPGQGYGYTF.

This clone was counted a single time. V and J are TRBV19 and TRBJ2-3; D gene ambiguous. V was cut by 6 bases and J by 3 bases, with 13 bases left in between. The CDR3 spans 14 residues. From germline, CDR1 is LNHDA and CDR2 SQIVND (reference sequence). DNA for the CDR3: TGTGCCAGTAGCCCAAAGGTCCGGACAGATACGCAGTATTTT. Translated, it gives CASSPKVRTDTQYF.

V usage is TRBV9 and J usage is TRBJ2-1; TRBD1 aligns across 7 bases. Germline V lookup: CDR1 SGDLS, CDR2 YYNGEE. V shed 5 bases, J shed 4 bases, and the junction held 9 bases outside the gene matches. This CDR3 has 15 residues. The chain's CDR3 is CASRATGASYNEQFF. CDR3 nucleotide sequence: TGTGCCAGCAGAGCTACAGGGGCCTCTTACAATGAGCAGTTCTTC.

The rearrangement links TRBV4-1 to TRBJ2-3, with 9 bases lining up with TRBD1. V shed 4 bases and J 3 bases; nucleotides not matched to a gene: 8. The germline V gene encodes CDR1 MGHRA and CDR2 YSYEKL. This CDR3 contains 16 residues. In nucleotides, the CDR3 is TGCGCCAGCAGCCTTATTACAGGGGGCCTTACAGATACGCAGTATTTT. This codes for CASSLITGGLTDTQYF.

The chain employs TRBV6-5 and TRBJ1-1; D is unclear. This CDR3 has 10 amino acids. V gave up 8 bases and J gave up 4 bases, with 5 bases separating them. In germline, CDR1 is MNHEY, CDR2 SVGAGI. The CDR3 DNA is TGTGCCAGCCAGATCACTGAAGCTTTCTTT. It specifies CASQITEAFF.

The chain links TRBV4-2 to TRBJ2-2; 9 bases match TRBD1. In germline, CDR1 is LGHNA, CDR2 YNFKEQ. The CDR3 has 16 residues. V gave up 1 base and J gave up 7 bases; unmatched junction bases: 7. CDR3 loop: CASSQASGQGGGELFF. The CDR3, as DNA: TGTGCCAGCAGCCAAGCATCGGGACAGGGAGGCGGGGAGCTGTTTTTT.

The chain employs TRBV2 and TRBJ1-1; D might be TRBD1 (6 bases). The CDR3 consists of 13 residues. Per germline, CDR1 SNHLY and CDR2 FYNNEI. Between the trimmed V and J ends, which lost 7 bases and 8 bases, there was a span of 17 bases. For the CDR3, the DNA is TGTGCCAGCACCGATCAAATGAGGGGGGAAGCTTTCTTT. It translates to CASTDQMRGEAFF.

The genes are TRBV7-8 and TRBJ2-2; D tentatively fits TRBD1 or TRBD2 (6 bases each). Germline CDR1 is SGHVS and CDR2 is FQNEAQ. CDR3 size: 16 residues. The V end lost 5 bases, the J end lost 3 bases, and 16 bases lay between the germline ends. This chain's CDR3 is CASSPRTGADTGELFF. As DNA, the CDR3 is TGTGCCAGCAGCCCCAGGACGGGGGCGGACACCGGGGAGCTGTTTTTT.

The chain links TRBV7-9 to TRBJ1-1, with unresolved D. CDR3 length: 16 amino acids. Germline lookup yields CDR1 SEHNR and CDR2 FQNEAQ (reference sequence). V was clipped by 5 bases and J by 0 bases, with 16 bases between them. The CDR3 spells CASSPESGLMNTEAFF. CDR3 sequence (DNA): TGTGCCAGCAGCCCCGAATCTGGGCTAATGAACACTGAAGCTTTCTTT.

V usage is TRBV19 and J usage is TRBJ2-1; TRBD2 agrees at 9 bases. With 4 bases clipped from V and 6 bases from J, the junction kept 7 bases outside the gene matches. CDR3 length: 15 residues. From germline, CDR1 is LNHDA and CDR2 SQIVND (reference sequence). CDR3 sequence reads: CASSSIGGGGNEQFF. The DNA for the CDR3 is TGTGCCAGTAGTAGTATTGGCGGGGGGGGCAATGAGCAGTTCTTC.

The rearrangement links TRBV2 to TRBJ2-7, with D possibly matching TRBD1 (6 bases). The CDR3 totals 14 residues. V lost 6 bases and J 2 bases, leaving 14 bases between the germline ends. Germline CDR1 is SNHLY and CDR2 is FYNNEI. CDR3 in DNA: TGTGCCAGCAGACTGACAGGCACAACCTACGAGCAGTACTTC. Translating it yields CASRLTGTTYEQYF.

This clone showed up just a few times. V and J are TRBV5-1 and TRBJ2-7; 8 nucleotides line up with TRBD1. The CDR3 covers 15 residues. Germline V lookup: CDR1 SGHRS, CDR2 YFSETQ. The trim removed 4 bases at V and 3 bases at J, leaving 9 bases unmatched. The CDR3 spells CASSPIPGQDYEQYF. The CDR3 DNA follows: TGCGCCAGCAGCCCAATTCCGGGACAGGACTACGAGCAGTACTTC.

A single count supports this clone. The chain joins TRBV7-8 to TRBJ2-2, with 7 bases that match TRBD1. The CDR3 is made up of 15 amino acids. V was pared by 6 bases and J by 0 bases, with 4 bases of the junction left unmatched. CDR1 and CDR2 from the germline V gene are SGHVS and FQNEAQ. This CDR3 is CASSLTGSNTGELFF. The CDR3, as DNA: TGTGCCAGCAGTTTGACAGGGTCGAACACCGGGGAGCTGTTTTTT.

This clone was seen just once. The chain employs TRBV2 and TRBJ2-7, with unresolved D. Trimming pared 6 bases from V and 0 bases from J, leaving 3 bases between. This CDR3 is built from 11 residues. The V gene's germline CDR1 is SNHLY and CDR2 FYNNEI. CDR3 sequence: CASRFSYEQYF. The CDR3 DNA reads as TGTGCCAGCAGATTCTCCTACGAGCAGTACTTC.

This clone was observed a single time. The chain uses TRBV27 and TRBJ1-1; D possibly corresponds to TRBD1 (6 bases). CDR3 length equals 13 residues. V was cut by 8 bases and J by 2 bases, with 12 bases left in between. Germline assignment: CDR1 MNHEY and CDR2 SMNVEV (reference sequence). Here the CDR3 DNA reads TGTGCCAGCGGCTACAGGGCAAACACTGAAGCTTTCTTT. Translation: CASGYRANTEAFF.

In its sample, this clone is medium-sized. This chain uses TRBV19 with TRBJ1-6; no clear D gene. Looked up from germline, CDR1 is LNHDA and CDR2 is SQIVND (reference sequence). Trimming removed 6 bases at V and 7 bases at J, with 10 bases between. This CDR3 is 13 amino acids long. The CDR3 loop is CASSGRWNSPLHF. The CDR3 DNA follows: TGTGCCAGTAGCGGACGGTGGAATTCACCCCTCCACTTT. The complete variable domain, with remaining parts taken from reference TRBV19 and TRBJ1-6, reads DGGITQSPKYLFRKEGQNVTLSCEQNLNHDAMYWYRQDPGQGLRLIYYSQIVNDFQKGDIAEGYSVSREKKESFPLTVTSAQKNPTAFYLCASSGRWNSPLHFGNGTRLTVT.